This T cell receptor beta chain comes out of a study of CD8 T cells in ankylosing spondylitis. CDR1 is SGDLS, CDR2 YYNGEE, per germline. CDR3 length equals 13 residues. V was trimmed by 0 bases and J by 7 bases, leaving 8 bases between them. This clonotype has more than one count but fewer than ten. Its antigen is unknown. Study conclusions and caveats: The authors found the disease-linked clones to be CD8+ and relatively rare in peripheral blood. Reported data indicate significant enrichment of disease-linked clones within matched ankylosing spondylitis synovial fluid. A TCR beta motif made of 7 to 9 highly homologous variants seemed typical of ankylosing spondylitis blood.

The TCR beta libraries were generated through quantitative 5'-RACE incorporating molecular barcodes. In TCRdb, the 5' RACE reads were re-called with MiXCR into one record per CDR3 protein. The table has approximately 140,000 distinct CDR3 sequences, under 20% seen once. This chain joins TRBV9 and TRBJ2-1; D uncertain. The sequence was obtained from a male donor with ankylosing spondylitis. Sequenced input: blood, either unsorted or a sorted T cell fraction (not recorded which). CDR3 sequence: CASSVDPWNEQFF. The CDR3 DNA follows: TGTGCCAGCAGCGTAGATCCATGGAATGAGCAGTTCTTC.